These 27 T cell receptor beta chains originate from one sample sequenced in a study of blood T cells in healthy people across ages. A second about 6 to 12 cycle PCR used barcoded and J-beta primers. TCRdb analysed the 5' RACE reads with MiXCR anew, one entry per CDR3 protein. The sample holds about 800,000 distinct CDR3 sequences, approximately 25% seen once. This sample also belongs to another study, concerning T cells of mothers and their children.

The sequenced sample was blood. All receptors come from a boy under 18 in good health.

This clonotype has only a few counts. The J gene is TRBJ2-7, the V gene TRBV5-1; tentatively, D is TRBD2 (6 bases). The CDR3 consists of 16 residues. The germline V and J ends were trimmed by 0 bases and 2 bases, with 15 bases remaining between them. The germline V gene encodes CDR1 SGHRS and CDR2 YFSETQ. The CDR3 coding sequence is TGCGCCAGCAGCTTGGTTCGCGGGGTTCTCACCTACGAGCAGTACTTC. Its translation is CASSLVRGVLTYEQYF.

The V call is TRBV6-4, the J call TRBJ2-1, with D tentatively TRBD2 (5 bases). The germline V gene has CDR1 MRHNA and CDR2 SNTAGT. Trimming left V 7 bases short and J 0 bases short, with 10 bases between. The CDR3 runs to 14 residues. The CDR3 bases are TGTGCCAGCAAAGCGGAAAGCTCCTACAATGAGCAGTTCTTC. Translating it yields CASKAESSYNEQFF.

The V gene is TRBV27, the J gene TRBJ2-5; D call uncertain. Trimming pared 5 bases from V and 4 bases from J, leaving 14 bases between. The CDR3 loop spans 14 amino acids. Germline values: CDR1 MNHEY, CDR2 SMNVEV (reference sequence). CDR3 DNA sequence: TGTGCCAGCAGTCCCCGAGGCGGCGGAGAGACCCAGTACTTC. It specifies CASSPRGGGETQYF.

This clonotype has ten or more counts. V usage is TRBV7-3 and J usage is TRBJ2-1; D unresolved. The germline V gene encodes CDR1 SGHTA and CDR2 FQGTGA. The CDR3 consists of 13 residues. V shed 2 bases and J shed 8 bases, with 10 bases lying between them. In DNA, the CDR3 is TGTGCCAGCAGCTTAGGGCGGTCGGATGAGCAGTTCTTC. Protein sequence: CASSLGRSDEQFF. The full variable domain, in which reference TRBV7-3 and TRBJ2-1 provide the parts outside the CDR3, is GAGVSQTPSNKVTEKGKYVELRCDPISGHTALYWYRQSLGQGPEFLIYFQGTGAADDSGLPNDRFFAVRPEGSVSTLKIQRTERGDSAVYLCASSLGRSDEQFFGPGTRLTVL.

CDR3 loop: CATLPRRDMNTEAFF. The CDR3 coding sequence is TGTGCCACCCTCCCACGAAGAGACATGAACACTGAAGCTTTCTTT. This rearrangement joins TRBV10-3 to TRBJ1-1; D remains unclear. V was trimmed by 10 bases and J by 0 bases, leaving 18 bases between them. The CDR3 sequence is 15 residues long. Germline V gene lookup returns CDR1 ENHRY and CDR2 SYGVKD.

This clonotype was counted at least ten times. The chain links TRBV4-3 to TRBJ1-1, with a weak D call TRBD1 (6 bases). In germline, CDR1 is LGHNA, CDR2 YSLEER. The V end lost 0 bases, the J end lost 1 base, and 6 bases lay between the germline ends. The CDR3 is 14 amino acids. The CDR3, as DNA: TGCGCCAGCAGCCAAGACAGGGGGAACACTGAAGCTTTCTTT. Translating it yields CASSQDRGNTEAFF.

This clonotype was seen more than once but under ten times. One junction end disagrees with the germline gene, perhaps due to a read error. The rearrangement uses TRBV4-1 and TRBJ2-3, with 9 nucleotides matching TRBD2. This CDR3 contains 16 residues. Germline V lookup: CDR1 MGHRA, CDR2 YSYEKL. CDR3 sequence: CASSRVSSGIGDTQCF. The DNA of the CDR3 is TGCGCCAGCAGCCGTGTATCTAGCGGGATCGGTGATACGCAGTGTTTT.

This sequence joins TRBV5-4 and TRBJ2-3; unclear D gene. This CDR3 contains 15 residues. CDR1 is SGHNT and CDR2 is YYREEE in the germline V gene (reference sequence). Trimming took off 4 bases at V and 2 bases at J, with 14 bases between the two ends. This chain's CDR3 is CASSPNPGITDTQYF. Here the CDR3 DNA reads TGTGCCAGCAGCCCGAATCCGGGTATCACAGATACGCAGTATTTT. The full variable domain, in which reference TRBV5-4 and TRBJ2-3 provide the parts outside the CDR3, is ETGVTQSPTHLIKTRGQQVTLRCSSQSGHNTVSWYQQALGQGPQFIFQYYREEENGRGNFPPRFSGLQFPNYSSELNVNALELDDSALYLCASSPNPGITDTQYFGPGTRLTVL.

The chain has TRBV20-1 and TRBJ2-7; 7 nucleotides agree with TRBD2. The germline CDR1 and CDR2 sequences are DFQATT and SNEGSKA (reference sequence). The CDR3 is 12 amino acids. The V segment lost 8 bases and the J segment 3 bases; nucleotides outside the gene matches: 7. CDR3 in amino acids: CSQRDDLYEQYF. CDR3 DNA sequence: TGCAGTCAGCGGGACGATCTCTACGAGCAGTACTTC.

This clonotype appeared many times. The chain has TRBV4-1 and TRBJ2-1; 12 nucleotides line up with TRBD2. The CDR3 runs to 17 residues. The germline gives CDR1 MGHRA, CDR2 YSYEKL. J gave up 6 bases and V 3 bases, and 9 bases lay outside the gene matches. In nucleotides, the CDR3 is TGCGCCAGCAGCCACCTCGACCTGGGACTAGCGGGCAATGAGCAGTTCTTC. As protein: CASSHLDLGLAGNEQFF.

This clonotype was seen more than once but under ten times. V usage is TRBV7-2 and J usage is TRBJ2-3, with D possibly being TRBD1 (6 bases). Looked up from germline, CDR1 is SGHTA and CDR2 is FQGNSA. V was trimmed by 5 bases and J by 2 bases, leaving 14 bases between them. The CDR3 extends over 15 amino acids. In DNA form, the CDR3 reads TGTGCCAGCAGCACCCAGACAGGCCTCACAGATACGCAGTATTTT. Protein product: CASSTQTGLTDTQYF. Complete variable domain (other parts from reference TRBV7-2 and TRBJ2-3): GAGVSQSPSNKVTEKGKDVELRCDPISGHTALYWYRQSLGQGLEFLIYFQGNSAPDKSGLPSDRFSAERTGGSVSTLTIQRTQQEDSAVYLCASSTQTGLTDTQYFGPGTRLTVL.

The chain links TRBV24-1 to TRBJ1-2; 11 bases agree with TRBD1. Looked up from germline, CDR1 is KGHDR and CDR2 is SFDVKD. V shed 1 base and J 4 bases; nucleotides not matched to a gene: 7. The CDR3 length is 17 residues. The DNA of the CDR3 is TGTGCCACCAGTGATTTACGGACAGGGGGCGCGATCTATGGCTACACCTTC. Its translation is CATSDLRTGGAIYGYTF.

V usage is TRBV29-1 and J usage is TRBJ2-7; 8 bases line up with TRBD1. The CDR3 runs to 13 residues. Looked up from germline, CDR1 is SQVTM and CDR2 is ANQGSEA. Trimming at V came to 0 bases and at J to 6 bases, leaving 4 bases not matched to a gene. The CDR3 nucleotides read TGCAGCGTTGAAGATCAGGGGGCGGGCGAGCAGTACTTC. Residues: CSVEDQGAGEQYF.

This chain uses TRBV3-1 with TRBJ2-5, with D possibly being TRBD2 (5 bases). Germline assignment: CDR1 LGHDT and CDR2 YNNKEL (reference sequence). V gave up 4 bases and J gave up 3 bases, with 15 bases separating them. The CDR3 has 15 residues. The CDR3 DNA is TGTGCCAGCAGCCCAGAAAGCAGCGGAAAAGAGACCCAGTACTTC. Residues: CASSPESSGKETQYF.

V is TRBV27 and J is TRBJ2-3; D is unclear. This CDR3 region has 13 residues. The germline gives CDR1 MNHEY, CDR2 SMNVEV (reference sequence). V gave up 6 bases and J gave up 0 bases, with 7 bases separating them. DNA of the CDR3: TGTGCCAGCAGAGAGGACAGCACAGATACGCAGTATTTT. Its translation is CASREDSTDTQYF.

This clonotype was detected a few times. The CDR3 coding sequence is TGTGCCAGCAGTGAAAATGGACTAGCCGGCACCGGGGAGCTGTTTTTT. It is translated as CASSENGLAGTGELFF. V gene TRBV25-1 combines with J gene TRBJ2-2; 8 nucleotides align to TRBD2. The germline V gene has CDR1 MGHDK and CDR2 SYGVNS. The CDR3 contains 16 residues. Unmatched junction bases numbered 6, after V lost 2 bases and J lost 4 bases.

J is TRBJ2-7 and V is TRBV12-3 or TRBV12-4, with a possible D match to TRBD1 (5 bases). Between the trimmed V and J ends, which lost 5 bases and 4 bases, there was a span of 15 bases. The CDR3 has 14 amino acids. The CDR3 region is CASSPVWGAYEQYF. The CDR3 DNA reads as TGTGCCAGCAGTCCGGTTTGGGGCGCTTACGAGCAGTACTTC.

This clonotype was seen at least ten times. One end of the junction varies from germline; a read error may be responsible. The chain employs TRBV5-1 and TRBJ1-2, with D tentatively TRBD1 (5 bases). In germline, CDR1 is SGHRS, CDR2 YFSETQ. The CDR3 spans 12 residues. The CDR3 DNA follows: TGTGCCAGCAGTTCCGACAGCTATGGCTACACCTTC. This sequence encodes CASSSDSYGYTF.

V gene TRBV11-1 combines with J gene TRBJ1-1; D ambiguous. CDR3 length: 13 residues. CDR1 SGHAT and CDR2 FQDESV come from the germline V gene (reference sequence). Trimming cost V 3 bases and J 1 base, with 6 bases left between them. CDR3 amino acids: CASSFKSNTEAFF. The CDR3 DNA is TGTGCCAGCAGCTTTAAATCGAACACTGAAGCTTTCTTT.

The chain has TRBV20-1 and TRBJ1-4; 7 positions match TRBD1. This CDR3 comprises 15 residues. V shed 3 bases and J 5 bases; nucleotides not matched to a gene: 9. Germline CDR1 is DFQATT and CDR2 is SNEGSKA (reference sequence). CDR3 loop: CSARTTGVKNEKLFF. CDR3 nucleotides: TGCAGTGCTAGGACCACAGGGGTGAAGAATGAAAAACTGTTTTTT.

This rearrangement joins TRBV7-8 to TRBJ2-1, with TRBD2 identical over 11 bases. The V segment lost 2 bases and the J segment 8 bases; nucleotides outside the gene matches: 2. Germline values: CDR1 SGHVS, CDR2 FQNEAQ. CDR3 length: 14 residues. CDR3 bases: TGTGCCAGCAGCTTAACTAGCGGGAGTGATGAGCAGTTCTTC. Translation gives CASSLTSGSDEQFF.

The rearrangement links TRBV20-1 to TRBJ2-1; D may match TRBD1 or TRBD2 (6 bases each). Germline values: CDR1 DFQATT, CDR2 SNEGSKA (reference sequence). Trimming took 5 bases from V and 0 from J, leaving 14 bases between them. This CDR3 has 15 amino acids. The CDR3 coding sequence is TGCAGTGCTGTCCCCGGGGGCAGCTCCTACAATGAGCAGTTCTTC. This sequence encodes CSAVPGGSSYNEQFF.

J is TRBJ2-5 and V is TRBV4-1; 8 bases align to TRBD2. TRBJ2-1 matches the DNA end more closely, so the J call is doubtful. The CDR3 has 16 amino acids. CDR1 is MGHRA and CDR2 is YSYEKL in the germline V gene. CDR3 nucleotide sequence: TGCGCCAGCAGCCAAGCGGGAGGGCACCCCAACAATGAGCAGTTCTTC. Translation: CASSQAGGHPNNEQFF.

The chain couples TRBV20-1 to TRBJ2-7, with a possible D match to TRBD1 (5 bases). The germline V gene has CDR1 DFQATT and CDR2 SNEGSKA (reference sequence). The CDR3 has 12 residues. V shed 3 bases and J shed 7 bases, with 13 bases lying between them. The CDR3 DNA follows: TGCAGTGCTAGGGCCAGGGCTTGGGAGCAGTACTTC. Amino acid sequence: CSARARAWEQYF.

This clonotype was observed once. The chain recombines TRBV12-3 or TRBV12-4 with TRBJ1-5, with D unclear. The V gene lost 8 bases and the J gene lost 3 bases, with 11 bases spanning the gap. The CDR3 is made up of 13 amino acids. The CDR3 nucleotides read TGTGCCAGCGCCCTCGGAAACAATCAGCCCCAGCATTTT. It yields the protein CASALGNNQPQHF.

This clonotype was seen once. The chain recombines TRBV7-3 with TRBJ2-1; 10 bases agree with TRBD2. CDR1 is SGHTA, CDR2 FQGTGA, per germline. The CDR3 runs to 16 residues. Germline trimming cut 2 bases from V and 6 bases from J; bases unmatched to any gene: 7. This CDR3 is CASSLVLAGAPNEQFF. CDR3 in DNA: TGTGCCAGCAGCTTAGTCCTAGCGGGGGCCCCCAATGAGCAGTTCTTC.

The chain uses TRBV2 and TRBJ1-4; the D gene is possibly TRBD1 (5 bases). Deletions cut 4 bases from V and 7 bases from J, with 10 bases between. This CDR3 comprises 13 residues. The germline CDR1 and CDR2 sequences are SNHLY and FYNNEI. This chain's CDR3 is CASSGQLGEKLFF. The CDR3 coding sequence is TGTGCCAGCAGTGGACAGCTGGGTGAAAAACTGTTTTTT.